This is a list of T cell receptor beta chains from one sample in a study of T cells in Graves' hyperthyroidism and ophthalmopathy. Using its own MiXCR run on the multiplex PCR reads, TCRdb lists one record per CDR3 protein. The data hold about 290,000 distinct CDR3 sequences, with roughly 15% observed a single time. The specimen was blood. The receptor source for this set is a woman aged 45-60 years with Graves' hyperthyroidism that later progressed to Graves' ophthalmopathy. The CDR3 runs from the conserved cysteine through the conserved F or W. A D gene is named only where the DNA matches it firmly. Only some rows state a clone size, as once, few, many or a class for expanded clones.

D gene	J gene	clone size	V gene	CDR3 protein	CDR3 DNA
-	TRBJ2-7	many	TRBV6-2/TRBV6-3	CASGFWSSEQYF	TGTGCCAGCGGCTTTTGGTCCTCCGAGCAGTACTTC
TRBD2	TRBJ2-1	-	TRBV7-9	CASSESSGGANEQFF	TGTGCCAGCAGTGAAAGTAGCGGGGGGGCAAATGAGCAGTTCTTC
-	TRBJ2-5	many	TRBV11-2	CASQLDRPQETQYF	TGTGCCAGCCAATTAGACAGGCCCCAAGAGACCCAGTACTTC
TRBD1	TRBJ2-3	-	TRBV20-1	CSAYRGLGSDTQYF	TGCAGTGCTTACAGGGGGTTGGGGTCAGATACGCAGTATTTT
-	TRBJ2-7	many	TRBV28	CASSLGGPPYEQYF	TGTGCCAGCAGTTTAGGAGGCCCCCCCTACGAGCAGTACTTC
TRBD2	TRBJ2-3	many	TRBV28	CASSLAGRSSTDTQYF	TGTGCCAGCAGTCTAGCGGGACGCTCTAGCACAGATACGCAGTATTTT
-	TRBJ2-1	few	TRBV10-3	CAISGRGRISYNEQFF	TGTGCCATCAGTGGTCGGGGCAGAATTTCCTACAATGAGCAGTTCTTC
-	TRBJ2-1	many	TRBV5-6	CASSLAGFLNEQFF	TGTGCCAGCAGCTTGGCTGGATTTCTCAATGAGCAGTTCTTC
-	TRBJ1-5	few	TRBV18	CASSPQGRDQPQHF	TGTGCCAGCTCACCCCAAGGTCGGGATCAGCCCCAGCATTTT
-	TRBJ1-1	many	TRBV30	CAWAPWSTEAFF	TGTGCCTGGGCCCCTTGGAGCACTGAAGCTTTCTTT
-	TRBJ1-4	-	TRBV11-2	CASSSVRSNEKLFF	TGTGCCAGCAGCTCGGTGCGCTCTAATGAAAAACTGTTTTTT
-	TRBJ2-3	many	TRBV20-1	CSASGGGDSTDTQYF	TGCAGTGCTAGCGGTGGCGGGGATAGCACAGATACGCAGTATTTT
-	TRBJ2-3	many	TRBV12-3/TRBV12-4	CASSPSEYSTDTQYF	TGTGCCAGCAGTCCATCAGAGTATAGCACAGATACGCAGTATTTT
-	TRBJ2-1	-	TRBV13	CASSPRGGEEQFF	TGTGCCAGCAGCCCCCGGGGAGGAGAGGAGCAGTTCTTC
TRBD2	TRBJ2-7	many	TRBV9	CASSAGGLAGEGEQYF	TGTGCCAGCAGCGCTGGGGGACTAGCGGGAGAGGGCGAGCAGTACTTC
-	TRBJ1-2	many	TRBV6-6	CASSYVPGTGTNGYTF	TGTGCCAGCAGTTACGTTCCGGGTACAGGGACCAATGGCTACACCTTC